The present entry profiles one T cell receptor beta chain with its context. The CDR3 length is 14 residues. V lost 5 bases, J lost 5 bases, and 7 bases stayed unmatched. Germline V gene lookup returns CDR1 SGHNT and CDR2 YENEEA. This specimen comes from a study of blood T cell repertoires in COVID-19. Across the study: Whether acute or convalescent, the COVID-19 samples came from the United States, Italy and Spain. The analysed material was cDNA or gDNA that came from T cells, B-cell-depleted T cells, or PBMCs.

In the source study's methods: Cell counts per sample came from amplifying reference gene primers. Assay used: immunoSEQ multiplex PCR; TCRdb lists only in-frame clones, some missing. V, J and clone size were drawn from that table, and D and trimming were deduced from the DNA. The sample yields approximately 470,000 clones, approximately 85% seen once. The sequence came from a human donor in a cohort sampled during active COVID-19. The sample was peripheral blood. V gene TRBV11-3 combines with J gene TRBJ2-3, with 7 bases aligning to TRBD2. The CDR3 DNA sequence: TGTGCCAGCAGCACACGGACTAGAGGAGATACGCAGTATTTT. Translated: CASSTRTRGDTQYF.